What follows describes a single T cell receptor (beta chain). No antigen is known for it. CDR3 size: 13 residues. Germline CDR1 and CDR2: MNHEY and SMNVEV (reference sequence). V shed 3 bases, J shed 8 bases, and the junction held 6 bases outside the gene matches. The source of the sample is a study of shared clonotypes between healthy human individuals. Whole-study findings and limits: In four donors, approximately 5% of naive CD4 clonotypes appeared in common. Sorted-subset samples were not fully sequenced, rarefaction indicated.

The data were produced by immunoSEQ multiplex PCR, yet TCRdb's version contains in-frame clones alone and is incomplete. Seen here are 950,000 to 1,100,000 clones, around 78% observed once, and the top ten hold 0.55% to 0.7%. Every one of the donors was a Caucasian adult that lived in Nashville, Tennessee. Into CD45RA+ naive and CD45RA-negative memory subsets, the CD4+ cells were split. This TCR was recovered from a man younger than 35 in good health. Some clones in this sample may be carry-over from other donors' samples. Sequencing was done on a sample of memory CD4+ T cells from PBMCs. As to subset: CD45RA-negative fraction. This chain connects TRBV27 to TRBJ1-2; 7 nucleotides agree with TRBD1. The DNA for the CDR3 is TGTGCCAGCAGTTTTTACAGGGGTAGGGGCTACACCTTC. Translated: CASSFYRGRGYTF.